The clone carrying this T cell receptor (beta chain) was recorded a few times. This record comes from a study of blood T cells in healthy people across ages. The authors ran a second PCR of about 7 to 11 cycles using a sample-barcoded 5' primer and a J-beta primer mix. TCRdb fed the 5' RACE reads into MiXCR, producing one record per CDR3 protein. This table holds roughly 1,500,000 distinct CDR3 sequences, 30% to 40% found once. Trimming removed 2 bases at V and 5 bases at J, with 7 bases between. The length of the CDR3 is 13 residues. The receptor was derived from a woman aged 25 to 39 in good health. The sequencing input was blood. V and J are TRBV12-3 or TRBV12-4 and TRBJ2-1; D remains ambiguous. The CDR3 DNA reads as TGTGCCAGCAGTTTATCTTGGAACAATGAGCAGTTCTTC. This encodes CASSLSWNNEQFF.